Following are 15 T cell receptor beta chains from one sample sequenced in a study of T-cell reconstitution after alpha-beta-depleted transplantation in children. Antigen specificity for these receptors is unknown. Whole-study findings and limits: T-cell counts and diversity at one year following transplant were attributed mainly to newly produced T cells.

Unique molecular identifiers featured in how the TCRbeta library was prepared. Via MiXCR, TCRdb re-called the PCR reads, giving one row per CDR3 protein. The sample lists some 300,000 distinct CDR3 sequences, roughly 7.8% occurring once. The material was peripheral blood, obtained 360 days after TCRalphabeta/CD19-depleted stem cell transplant. The receptor source for this set is a female patient between 2 and 15 years old who had a stem cell transplant for Fanconi anemia, so the T cells may come from the graft donor.

This clonotype came up many times. The V gene is TRBV12-3 or TRBV12-4, the J gene TRBJ1-2, with D unresolved. The CDR3 sequence is 15 residues long. Trimming shortened V by 7 bases and J by 2 bases, and 17 bases separated the two germline ends. The CDR3 coding sequence is TGTGCCAGCACCCCCGAGGTCCACCCGAACTATGGCTACACCTTC. The encoded protein is CASTPEVHPNYGYTF.

This clonotype has more than one count but fewer than ten. The genes are TRBV13 and TRBJ2-1, with TRBD2 matching 7 bases. The trim removed 5 bases at V and 6 bases at J, leaving 4 bases unmatched. This CDR3 has 13 amino acids. Germline assignment: CDR1 PRHDT and CDR2 FYEKMQ (reference sequence). In DNA form, the CDR3 reads TGTGCCAGCAGCCCCCAGCGGGGCAATGAGCAGTTCTTC. Translating gives CASSPQRGNEQFF.

The V and J genes are TRBV10-3 and TRBJ2-1; 10 nucleotides match TRBD2. Germline lookup yields CDR1 ENHRY and CDR2 SYGVKD. V shed 4 bases, J shed 9 bases, and the junction held 12 bases outside the gene matches. The CDR3 is 16 residues long. CDR3 region: CAISGELAGVDGEQFF. Here the CDR3 DNA reads TGTGCCATCAGTGGGGAGCTAGCGGGGGTAGACGGTGAGCAGTTCTTC.

This clonotype was recorded a few times. The CDR3 coding sequence is TGTGCCAGCAGCACCGGCTCTGGGGCCAACGTCCTGACTTTC. Encoded protein: CASSTGSGANVLTF. The V and J genes are TRBV27 and TRBJ2-6; D remains unclear. The CDR3 runs 14 residues. V was shortened by 6 bases and J by 0 bases, with 6 bases between the two germline ends. Germline V gene sequence: CDR1 MNHEY, CDR2 SMNVEV (reference sequence). The variable domain in full, with the rest retrieved from reference TRBV27 and TRBJ2-6, is EAQVTQNPRYLITVTGKKLTVTCSQNMNHEYMSWYRQDPGLGLRQIYYSMNVEVTDKGDVPEGYKVSRKEKRNFPLILESPSPNQTSLYFCASSTGSGANVLTFGAGSRLTVL.

Ten or more counts support this clonotype. This chain links TRBV28 with TRBJ1-3; D gene uncertain. Germline CDR1 MDHEN, CDR2 SYDVKM. This CDR3 region has 16 residues. V was pared by 3 bases and J by 0 bases, with 12 bases between. As DNA, the CDR3 is TGTGCCAGCAGTTTCAGCACATCCACCTCTGGAAACACCATATATTTT. This encodes CASSFSTSTSGNTIYF.

DNA for the CDR3: TGTGCCAGCAGCTTCAGCATGGCGTTCCGAGAGACCCAGTACTTC. Its protein is CASSFSMAFRETQYF. The chain combines TRBV6-1 with TRBJ2-5, with D hard to call. CDR1 and CDR2 from the germline V gene are MNHNS and SASEGT. V was clipped by 6 bases and J by 4 bases, with 18 bases between them. CDR3 length: 15 residues.

This clonotype was seen at least ten times. The chain combines TRBV9 with TRBJ1-3, with 9 bases matching TRBD1. This CDR3 spans 15 amino acids. The V and J ends lost 3 bases and 8 bases, in that order; junction bases with no gene match: 9. The germline gives CDR1 SGDLS, CDR2 YYNGEE. The chain's CDR3 is CASSARDRVLDTIYF. The CDR3 nucleotides are TGTGCCAGCAGCGCCCGGGACAGGGTCTTAGACACCATATATTTT. The full variable domain, with the rest looked up from reference TRBV9 and TRBJ1-3, is DSGVTQTPKHLITATGQRVTLRCSPRSGDLSVYWYQQSLDQGLQFLIQYYNGEERAKGNILERFSAQQFPDLHSELNLSSLELGDSALYFCASSARDRVLDTIYFGEGSWLTVV.

In DNA, the CDR3 is TGTGCCAGCAGGCTAGCGGGAGGGCCAGACAATGAGCAGTTCTTC. Translation: CASRLAGGPDNEQFF. This rearrangement joins TRBV6-1 to TRBJ2-1; 12 nucleotides match TRBD2. The CDR3 is 15 residues long. Germline values: CDR1 MNHNS, CDR2 SASEGT. Losses at the gene ends were 6 bases for V and 5 bases for J; bases not matched to a gene: 5.

The CDR3 loop is CASTQSPGTAGNTIYF. CDR3 sequence (DNA): TGTGCCAGCACTCAATCTCCCGGGACGGCTGGAAACACCATATATTTT. This chain connects TRBV6-1 to TRBJ1-3, with D possibly matching TRBD1 (5 bases). In germline, CDR1 is MNHNS, CDR2 SASEGT. This CDR3 is 16 amino acids long. V lost 7 bases, J lost 2 bases, and 18 bases lay in between.

With respect to this clonotype: This may be a read error, as it is one base from a much larger clone. The chain joins TRBV2 to TRBJ2-3; D is possibly TRBD2 (5 bases). The CDR3 loop spans 12 amino acids. CDR1 and CDR2 from the germline V gene are SNHLY and FYNNEI. DNA of the CDR3: TGTGCCAGCAGTGGCTCGAGGGATACGCGGTATTTT. Translated: CASSGSRDTRYF.

The chain employs TRBV5-1 and TRBJ2-1, with TRBD1 as a possible D gene (6 bases). This CDR3 comprises 14 residues. V lost 3 bases to trimming and J lost 8 bases, with 15 bases between them. Germline V gene data show CDR1 as SGHRS and CDR2 as YFSETQ. The CDR3 region has the DNA TGCGCCAGCAGCTCCGGGACACAAGTAGATGAGCAGTTCTTC. Residues: CASSSGTQVDEQFF.

In its sample, this clonotype was seen many times. The CDR3 DNA reads TGCGCCAGCAGCCAAGAATCCGTCTCCTACGAGCAGTACTTC. Protein: CASSQESVSYEQYF. The chain employs TRBV4-1 and TRBJ2-7, with no clear D. In germline, CDR1 is MGHRA, CDR2 YSYEKL. With 0 bases removed from V and 0 bases from J, the gap between germline ends came to 6 bases. The CDR3 has 14 amino acids.

This clonotype was recorded at least ten times. The chain has TRBV6-2 or TRBV6-3 and TRBJ2-5; D is uncertain. The V and J ends lost 8 bases and 8 bases respectively, with 9 bases between them. CDR3 size: 10 residues. Germline CDR1 reads MNHEY; CDR2 reads SVGEGT. The CDR3: CASGYRTQYF. The CDR3 nucleotides read TGTGCCAGCGGGTATCGCACCCAGTACTTC.

This clonotype was observed at least ten times. The chain is built from TRBV28 and TRBJ2-7; D is undetermined. This CDR3 is 12 amino acids long. The V end lost 2 bases, the J end lost 3 bases, and 5 bases lay between the germline ends. Germline CDR1 and CDR2: MDHEN and SYDVKM. The CDR3 sequence: CASSLSFYEQYF. CDR3 DNA sequence: TGTGCCAGCAGTTTAAGCTTCTACGAGCAGTACTTC.

The gene calls are TRBV4-3 and TRBJ1-3, with D uncertain. V was trimmed by 0 bases and J by 1 base, leaving 4 bases between them. CDR3 length: 14 residues. Germline V gene lookup returns CDR1 LGHNA and CDR2 YSLEER. The CDR3 DNA is TGCGCCAGCAGCCAAGAAGGGTCTGGAAACACCATATATTTT. Translation gives CASSQEGSGNTIYF.